Listed below are T cell receptor beta chains from one sample, sequenced in a study of T-cell memory formation after mild COVID-19. TCRdb independently ran MiXCR on the 5' RACE reads; one entry per CDR3 protein. There are 100,000 to 130,000 distinct CDR3 sequences in the sample; roughly 19% occur only once, and less than 6.5% lies in the top ten. The sequencing input was PBMCs or a T cell subset sorted from them (not recorded which). These receptors originate from a man aged 18 to 29 who had mild COVID-19 (a few samples of this study predate the infection). Cell type and time point are not known. CDR3s include the opening cysteine and the closing phenylalanine or tryptophan. A D gene is named only where the DNA matches it firmly. Some rows mark clone size as missing; the rest say once, few, many or name a class of expanded clone.

>TRBV12-3/TRBV12-4|-|TRBJ1-1|-
CASSMEPLRSTEAFF
TGTGCCAGCAGTATGGAACCACTCAGGAGCACTGAAGCTTTCTTT
>TRBV20-1|-|TRBJ2-2|TRBD2
CSAGREDTGELFF
TGCAGTGCCGGGAGGGAGGACACCGGGGAGCTGTTTTTT
>TRBV12-5|few|TRBJ1-1|-
CASGGDISNTEAFF
TGTGCTAGTGGGGGGGACATTTCGAACACTGAAGCTTTCTTT
>TRBV12-3/TRBV12-4|many|TRBJ2-7|TRBD1
CASSPGQAYEQYF
TGTGCCAGCAGCCCCGGACAGGCCTACGAGCAGTACTTC
>TRBV6-5|-|TRBJ1-4|-
CASSYRTASGLFF
TGTGCCAGCAGTTACCGGACAGCGAGTGGACTGTTTTTT
>TRBV5-1|few|TRBJ1-1|-
CASSGTTANTEAFF
TGCGCCAGCAGCGGGACGACAGCGAACACTGAAGCTTTCTTT
>TRBV6-2/TRBV6-3|few|TRBJ2-2|-
CASISTLLPGELFF
TGTGCCAGCATATCCACCCTTTTACCCGGGGAGCTGTTTTTT
>TRBV12-3/TRBV12-4|many|TRBJ2-3|-
CASSLEVLSTDTQYF
TGTGCCAGCAGTTTAGAGGTTCTGAGCACAGATACGCAGTATTTT
>TRBV6-6|few|TRBJ2-5|-
CASRRGWETQYF
TGTGCCAGCCGACGGGGCTGGGAGACCCAGTACTTC
>TRBV20-1|-|TRBJ2-5|TRBD1
CSARRPTGGGETQYF
TGCAGTGCTAGACGGCCGACAGGGGGAGGAGAGACCCAGTACTTC
>TRBV24-1|-|TRBJ2-3|TRBD1
CATGLGQGRTDTQYF
TGTGCCACCGGGCTGGGACAGGGAAGGACAGATACGCAGTATTTT
>TRBV20-1|few|TRBJ2-5|TRBD2
CSAGGGQETQYF
TGCAGTGCGGGCGGGGGGCAAGAGACCCAGTACTTC
>TRBV12-3/TRBV12-4|few|TRBJ1-2|-
CASSFNRILYGYTF
TGTGCCAGCAGTTTTAACAGGATCCTCTATGGCTACACCTTC
>TRBV4-3|few|TRBJ1-2|TRBD1
CASSQDWDRGVGYTF
TGCGCCAGCAGCCAAGATTGGGACAGGGGGGTAGGCTACACCTTC
>TRBV12-3/TRBV12-4|-|TRBJ1-5|TRBD1
CASTQGRLQPQHF
TGTGCCAGCACACAGGGGAGGTTGCAGCCCCAGCATTTT
>TRBV20-1|-|TRBJ1-3|-
CSARGSGNTIYF
TGCAGTGCCAGGGGTTCGGGAAACACCATATATTTT
>TRBV11-2|few|TRBJ1-1|TRBD1
CASSLGGTGNTEAFF
TGTGCCAGCAGCTTAGGCGGGACAGGTAACACTGAAGCTTTCTTT
>TRBV2|-|TRBJ2-3|TRBD2
CASSELTSGGLDTQYF
TGTGCCAGCAGTGAATTGACTAGCGGGGGCTTAGATACGCAGTATTTT
>TRBV20-1|few|TRBJ1-6|-
CSAGALSPLHF
TGCAGTGCCGGGGCCTTATCACCCCTCCACTTT
>TRBV7-3|-|TRBJ2-3|-
CASSLGGYTDTQYF
TGTGCCAGCAGCTTGGGCGGTTACACAGATACGCAGTATTTT
>TRBV7-2|-|TRBJ2-3|TRBD2
CASSFQRGASTDTQYF
TGTGCCAGCAGCTTCCAGCGGGGGGCCTCCACAGATACGCAGTATTTT
>TRBV7-2|once|TRBJ2-3|TRBD2
CASSPGRLAGARTDTQYF
TGTGCCAGCAGCCCCGGTCGTCTAGCGGGGGCCCGCACAGATACGCAGTATTTT
>TRBV2|once|TRBJ2-5|-
CASRAGTQKGETQYF
TGTGCCAGCAGGGCCGGGACCCAAAAGGGAGAGACCCAGTACTTC
>TRBV28|-|TRBJ2-5|TRBD2
CASSPSPGGGQETQYF
TGTGCCAGCAGTCCCAGTCCGGGCGGGGGGCAAGAGACCCAGTACTTC
>TRBV12-3/TRBV12-4|few|TRBJ2-3|TRBD2
CASSLGAGVDTQYF
TGTGCCAGCAGTTTAGGGGCGGGGGTAGATACGCAGTATTTT
>TRBV5-1|few|TRBJ1-2|-
CASSFLDRFNYGYTF
TGCGCCAGCAGCTTTTTGGACAGATTTAACTATGGCTACACCTTC
>TRBV6-5|-|TRBJ2-2|TRBD2
CASKGGGAPELFF
TGTGCCAGCAAGGGCGGGGGGGCCCCGGAGCTGTTTTTT
>TRBV7-2|few|TRBJ2-1|TRBD1
CASSFDRGPYNEQFF
TGTGCCAGCAGCTTCGACAGGGGGCCATACAATGAGCAGTTCTTC
>TRBV3-1|-|TRBJ1-4|TRBD1
CASSQGDRGTNEKLFF
TGTGCCAGCAGCCAAGGAGACAGGGGAACTAATGAAAAACTGTTTTTT
>TRBV20-1|-|TRBJ2-7|TRBD1
CSAPQGAYEQYF
TGCAGTGCCCCCCAGGGGGCCTACGAGCAGTACTTC
>TRBV5-1|-|TRBJ1-1|-
CASSSGLKNTEAFF
TGCGCCAGCAGCTCGGGACTCAAGAACACTGAAGCTTTCTTT
>TRBV7-9|-|TRBJ1-4|TRBD1
CASSLGTGPEKLFF
TGTGCCAGCAGCTTGGGGACAGGACCTGAAAAACTGTTTTTT
>TRBV20-1|few|TRBJ2-1|-
CSAGNPTEQFF
TGCAGTGCTGGTAACCCCACTGAGCAGTTCTTC
>TRBV20-1|-|TRBJ1-1|-
CSARFGSGPTEAFF
TGCAGTGCTAGATTCGGGTCAGGGCCCACTGAAGCTTTCTTT
>TRBV12-3/TRBV12-4|-|TRBJ1-2|TRBD1
CASSHPGQGPYGYTF
TGTGCCAGCAGTCACCCGGGACAGGGACCCTATGGCTACACCTTC
>TRBV20-1|many|TRBJ1-6|-
CSAREVAGSPLHF
TGCAGTGCTAGAGAGGTGGCGGGTTCACCCCTCCACTTT
>TRBV4-3|few|TRBJ2-3|-
CASSHGGFTDTQYF
TGCGCCAGCAGCCATGGGGGTTTCACAGATACGCAGTATTTT
>TRBV5-6|few|TRBJ1-3|-
CASSPGTPNTIYF
TGTGCCAGCAGTCCCGGGACGCCGAACACCATATATTTT
>TRBV5-8|many|TRBJ2-3|TRBD2
CASSSGGLIDTQYF
TGTGCCAGCAGCTCGGGGGGGCTCATAGATACGCAGTATTTT
>TRBV5-1|many|TRBJ2-5|-
CASSLQGWGETQYF
TGCGCCAGCAGCTTACAGGGCTGGGGGGAGACCCAGTACTTC
>TRBV5-1|few|TRBJ2-1|-
CASSLDSSYNEQFF
TGCGCCAGCAGCTTGGACAGCTCCTACAATGAGCAGTTCTTC